A selection of T cell receptor beta chains follows, all from one sample in a study of T cell changes during pregnancy in multiple sclerosis. The protocol was immunoSEQ multiplex PCR, while the TCRdb copy is restricted to in-frame clones and leaves out a portion. The repertoire consists of 90,000 to 120,000 clones, with 80% to 95% occurring once and the leading ten covering around 0.8%. Sequenced material: peripheral blood, taken in the third trimester of pregnancy. Every receptor here comes from a female donor in good health, enrolled as a control in a pregnancy study. The CDR3 runs from the conserved cysteine through the conserved F or W. The D gene is left open where the match is weak. Expanded clones get a size class; other rows say once, few or many, or leave the size out.

clone_size: few
v_call: TRBV29-1
d_call: -
j_call: TRBJ1-1
cdr3_nt: TGCAGCGTTGGGCAGAACCAAGCTTTCTTT
cdr3_aa: CSVGQNQAFF

clone_size: -
v_call: TRBV15
d_call: -
j_call: TRBJ2-6
cdr3_nt: TGTGCCACCAGCAGCCCAACAAAGACTGGGGCCAACGTCCTGACTTTC
cdr3_aa: CATSSPTKTGANVLTF

clone_size: once
v_call: TRBV7-2
d_call: -
j_call: TRBJ1-1
cdr3_nt: TGTGCCAGCAGTCTCGGACAAAACACTGAAGCTTTCTTT
cdr3_aa: CASSLGQNTEAFF

clone_size: -
v_call: TRBV18
d_call: TRBD1
j_call: TRBJ2-1
cdr3_nt: TGTGCCAGCTCACCCCGACAGGGACACAATGAGCAGTTCTTC
cdr3_aa: CASSPRQGHNEQFF

clone_size: -
v_call: TRBV5-4
d_call: -
j_call: TRBJ2-7
cdr3_nt: TGTGCCAGCAGCCATGACAGGTTCTCCTACGAGCAGTACTTC
cdr3_aa: CASSHDRFSYEQYF

clone_size: -
v_call: TRBV5-4
d_call: -
j_call: TRBJ1-5
cdr3_nt: TGTGCCAGCAGTCTAGATGGGGGAGGTCAGCCCCAGCATTTT
cdr3_aa: CASSLDGGGQPQHF

clone_size: -
v_call: TRBV18
d_call: TRBD1
j_call: TRBJ1-3
cdr3_nt: TGTGCCAGCTCACTGGGACAGGGGGCACTATCGACTGGAAACACCATATATTTT
cdr3_aa: CASSLGQGALSTGNTIYF

clone_size: -
v_call: TRBV4-1
d_call: TRBD1
j_call: TRBJ2-4
cdr3_nt: TGCGCCAGCAGCCACCCAATAAGGACAGGGCAAAACATTCAGTACTTC
cdr3_aa: CASSHPIRTGQNIQYF

clone_size: -
v_call: TRBV4-2
d_call: TRBD1
j_call: TRBJ2-1
cdr3_nt: TGTGCCAGCAGCCCGGGACAGAGCTCCTACAATGAGCAGTTCTTC
cdr3_aa: CASSPGQSSYNEQFF

clone_size: -
v_call: TRBV7-3
d_call: TRBD2
j_call: TRBJ2-1
cdr3_nt: TGTGCCAGCAGCTTCAAGCGGGGGATTGAGCAGTTCTTC
cdr3_aa: CASSFKRGIEQFF

clone_size: -
v_call: TRBV7-9
d_call: -
j_call: TRBJ1-6
cdr3_nt: TGTGCCAGCAGCTTAGCGAGGGAGAGCTCCTATAATTCACCCCTCCACTTT
cdr3_aa: CASSLARESSYNSPLHF

clone_size: -
v_call: TRBV5-1
d_call: -
j_call: TRBJ1-2
cdr3_nt: TGCGCCAGCAGCTTTGCTCGGGGAGATAACTATGGCTACACCTTC
cdr3_aa: CASSFARGDNYGYTF

clone_size: -
v_call: TRBV7-2
d_call: TRBD2
j_call: TRBJ2-1
cdr3_nt: TGTGCCAGCAGCTCTAGCCCCCTAGCGGGGTTAAGCTCCTACAATGAGCAGTTCTTC
cdr3_aa: CASSSSPLAGLSSYNEQFF

clone_size: -
v_call: TRBV19
d_call: -
j_call: TRBJ1-2
cdr3_nt: TGTGCCAGTAGTGTTGGGGCAGCGAACTATGGCTACACCTTC
cdr3_aa: CASSVGAANYGYTF

clone_size: -
v_call: TRBV27
d_call: -
j_call: TRBJ2-5
cdr3_nt: TGTGCCAGCATGCGGGGGCCTTCGGAGACCCAGTACTTC
cdr3_aa: CASMRGPSETQYF

clone_size: -
v_call: TRBV5-4
d_call: -
j_call: TRBJ1-1
cdr3_nt: TGTGCCAGCAGCTTTCGTTCGGTTGAAGCTTTCTTT
cdr3_aa: CASSFRSVEAFF

clone_size: -
v_call: TRBV27
d_call: TRBD2
j_call: TRBJ2-1
cdr3_nt: TGTGCCAGCAGTTTTAAGCGGGGGTACAATGAGCAGTTCTTC
cdr3_aa: CASSFKRGYNEQFF

clone_size: -
v_call: TRBV11-3
d_call: -
j_call: TRBJ1-6
cdr3_nt: TGTGCCAGCAGCCCATCCGAGGCGAGGGATTCACCCCTCCACTTT
cdr3_aa: CASSPSEARDSPLHF

clone_size: -
v_call: TRBV30
d_call: TRBD2
j_call: TRBJ2-2
cdr3_nt: TGTGCCTGGAGGAGCGGGGGGACGAACACCGGGGAGCTGTTTTTT
cdr3_aa: CAWRSGGTNTGELFF

clone_size: -
v_call: TRBV15
d_call: -
j_call: TRBJ1-1
cdr3_nt: TGTGCCACCAGCAGAGATTTGGAAAAACCCGGGACTGAAGCTTTCTTT
cdr3_aa: CATSRDLEKPGTEAFF

clone_size: -
v_call: TRBV6-6
d_call: -
j_call: TRBJ1-2
cdr3_nt: TGTGCCAGCAGCCGAAGTACAGCTAACTATGGCTACACCTTC
cdr3_aa: CASSRSTANYGYTF

clone_size: -
v_call: TRBV5-1
d_call: -
j_call: TRBJ2-2
cdr3_nt: TGCGCCAGCTCACAGGAGAGACCAATTTACACCGGGGAGCTGTTTTTT
cdr3_aa: CASSQERPIYTGELFF

clone_size: -
v_call: TRBV7-2
d_call: TRBD1
j_call: TRBJ2-7
cdr3_nt: TGTGCCAGCAGCCCCGACAGGGGCGGCTACGAGCAGTACTTC
cdr3_aa: CASSPDRGGYEQYF

clone_size: -
v_call: TRBV18
d_call: -
j_call: TRBJ2-6
cdr3_nt: TGTGCCAGCTCACTCTATATCGGAGAGGCCAGCTCTGGGGCCAACGTCCTGACTTTC
cdr3_aa: CASSLYIGEASSGANVLTF